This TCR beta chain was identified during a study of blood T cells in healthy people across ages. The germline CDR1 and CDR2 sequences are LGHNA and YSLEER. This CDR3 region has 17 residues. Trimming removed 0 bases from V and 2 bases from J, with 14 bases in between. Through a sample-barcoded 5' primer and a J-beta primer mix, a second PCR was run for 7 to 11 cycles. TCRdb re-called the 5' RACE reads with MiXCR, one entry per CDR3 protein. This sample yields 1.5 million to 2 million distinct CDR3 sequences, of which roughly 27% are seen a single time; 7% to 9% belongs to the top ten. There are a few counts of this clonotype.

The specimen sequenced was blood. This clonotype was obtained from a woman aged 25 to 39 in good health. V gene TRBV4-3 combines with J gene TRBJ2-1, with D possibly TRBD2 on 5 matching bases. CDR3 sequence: CASSQDSELVTYNEQFF. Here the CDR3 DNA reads TGCGCCAGCAGCCAAGATTCCGAACTAGTAACCTACAATGAGCAGTTCTTC.